The entry below describes one T cell receptor beta chain. Its antigen is unknown. The data belong to a study of OX40 agonist ivuxolimab in advanced cancers. Turning to the study itself: Cancers in dose escalation were hepatocellular, melanoma, renal cell and head and neck. Checkpoint inhibitors had been given previously to roughly 36% of patients.

Study conclusions and caveats: On average, CD8+ T cells had more expanded clones than CD4+.

Using immunoSEQ multiplex PCR, the repertoire was profiled, and TCRdb retains in-frame clones only, with some absent. Of approximately 66,000 clones in the sample, 85% to 90% were seen once. The TCR originated in an adult with an advanced solid tumor such as melanoma, head and neck, liver or kidney cancer. Specimen: CD4+ or CD8+ T cells sorted from blood, collected in a trial of the OX40 agonist ivuxolimab.

Here the CDR3 DNA reads TGTGCCATTACAGGGGGGGTCCCCGGGGAGCTGTTTTTT. Its protein is CAITGGVPGELFF. The J gene is TRBJ2-2, the V gene TRBV2, with D possibly TRBD1 on 8 matching bases. This CDR3 has 13 residues. Germline V CDR1 and CDR2: SNHLY, FYNNEI. The V end was cut by 10 bases, the J end by 6 bases, with 15 bases between.